This T cell receptor (beta chain) was sequenced during a study of spatial heterogeneity in lung cancer. General study findings and limits: The recorded estimate of tumor T cell coverage is about 7% for alpha chains and more than 11% for beta chains. Counts of expanded intratumoral alpha and beta TCRs tracked tumor mutation counts.

TCRdb passed the 5' RACE reads through MiXCR, listing each CDR3 protein once. Of 5,500 to 7,500 distinct CDR3 sequences detected, roughly an eighth appear once; the ten largest clones hold over 7.5%. Time point indicated: sample taken at primary tumor resection. This clonotype qualifies as medium-sized (0.01 to 0.1%). Its target is unknown. Within a library made for alpha chains, this beta chain is off target, and its count is uninformative. Source: lung tumor tissue, taken at surgery. The sequence was collected from a male donor with early-stage non-small cell lung cancer.

The CDR3 DNA reads TGTGCCAGTAGTATGCCCCGTTTCTCGAATGGCTACACCTTC. Translation gives CASSMPRFSNGYTF. V is TRBV19 and J is TRBJ1-2; D not resolved. CDR3 length: 14 amino acids. Trimming took off 3 bases at V and 6 bases at J, with 14 bases between the two ends. Per the germline V gene, CDR1 is LNHDA and CDR2 is SQIVND (reference sequence).